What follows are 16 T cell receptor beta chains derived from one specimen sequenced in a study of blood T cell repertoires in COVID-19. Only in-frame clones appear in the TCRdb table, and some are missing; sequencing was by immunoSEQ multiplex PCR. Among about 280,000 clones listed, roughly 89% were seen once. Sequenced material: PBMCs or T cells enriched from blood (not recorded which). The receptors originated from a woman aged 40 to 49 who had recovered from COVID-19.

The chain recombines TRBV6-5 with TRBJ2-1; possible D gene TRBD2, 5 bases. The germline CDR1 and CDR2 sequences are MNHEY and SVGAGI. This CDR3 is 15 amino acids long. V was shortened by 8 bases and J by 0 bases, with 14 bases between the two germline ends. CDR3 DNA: TGTGCCAGCCGGTCTAGCACCCGCTCCTACAATGAGCAGTTCTTC. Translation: CASRSSTRSYNEQFF.

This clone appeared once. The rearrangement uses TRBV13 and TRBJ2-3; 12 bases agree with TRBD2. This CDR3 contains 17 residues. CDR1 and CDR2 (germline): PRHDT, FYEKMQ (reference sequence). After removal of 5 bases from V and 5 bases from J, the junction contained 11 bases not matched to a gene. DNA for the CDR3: TGTGCCAGCAGCCACCGACTAGCGGGAGTTAGTGTAGATACGCAGTATTTT. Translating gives CASSHRLAGVSVDTQYF.

The CDR3 bases are TGTGCCAGCTCTTACACAGGGGATAATTCACCCCTCCACTTT. It encodes CASSYTGDNSPLHF. The chain has TRBV27 and TRBJ1-6, with TRBD1 identical over 7 bases. Trimming took 8 bases from V and 5 from J; bases not matched to a gene: 6. The CDR3 contains 14 residues. CDR1 and CDR2 from the germline V gene are MNHEY and SMNVEV (reference sequence).

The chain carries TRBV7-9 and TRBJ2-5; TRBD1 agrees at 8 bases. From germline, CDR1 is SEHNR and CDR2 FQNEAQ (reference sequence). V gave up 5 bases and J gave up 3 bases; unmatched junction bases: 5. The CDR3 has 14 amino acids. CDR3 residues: CASSRYRGEETQYF. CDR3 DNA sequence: TGTGCCAGCAGCCGTTACAGGGGGGAAGAGACCCAGTACTTC.

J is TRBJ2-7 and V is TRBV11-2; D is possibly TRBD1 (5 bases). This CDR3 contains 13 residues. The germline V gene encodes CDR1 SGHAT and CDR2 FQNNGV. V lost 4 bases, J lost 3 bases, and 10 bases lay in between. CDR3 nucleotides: TGTGCCAGCAGCTCTAACAGGAACTACGAGCAGTACTTC. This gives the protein CASSSNRNYEQYF.

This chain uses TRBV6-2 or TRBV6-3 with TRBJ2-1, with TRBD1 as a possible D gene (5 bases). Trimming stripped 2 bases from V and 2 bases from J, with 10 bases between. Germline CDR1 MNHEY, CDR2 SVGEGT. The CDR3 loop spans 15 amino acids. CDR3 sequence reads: CASSYGRQPYNEQFF. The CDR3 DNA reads TGTGCCAGCAGTTACGGCCGACAGCCCTACAATGAGCAGTTCTTC.

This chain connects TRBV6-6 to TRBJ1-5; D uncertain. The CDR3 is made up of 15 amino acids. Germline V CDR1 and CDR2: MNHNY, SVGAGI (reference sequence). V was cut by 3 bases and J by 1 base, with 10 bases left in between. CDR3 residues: CASSYSGLSNQPQHF. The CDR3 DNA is TGTGCCAGCAGTTATTCAGGTCTGAGCAATCAGCCCCAGCATTTT.

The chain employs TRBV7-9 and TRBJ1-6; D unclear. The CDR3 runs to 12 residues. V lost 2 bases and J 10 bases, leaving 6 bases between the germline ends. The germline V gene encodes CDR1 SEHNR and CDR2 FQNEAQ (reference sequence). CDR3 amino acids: CASSLRGSPLHF. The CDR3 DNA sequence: TGTGCCAGCAGCTTAAGAGGGTCACCCCTCCACTTT.

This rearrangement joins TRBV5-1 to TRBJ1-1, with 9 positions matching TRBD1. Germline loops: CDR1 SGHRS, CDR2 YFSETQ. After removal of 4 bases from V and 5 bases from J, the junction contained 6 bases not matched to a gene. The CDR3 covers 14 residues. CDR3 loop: CASSPGTGRTEAFF. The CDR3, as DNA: TGCGCCAGCAGCCCCGGGACAGGGCGGACTGAAGCTTTCTTT.

The CDR3 sequence is CASRNSTGGYGYTF. As DNA, the CDR3 is TGTGCCAGCAGGAACTCGACAGGGGGCTATGGCTACACCTTC. The chain joins TRBV2 to TRBJ1-2; 9 bases agree with TRBD1. Germline V lookup: CDR1 SNHLY, CDR2 FYNNEI. V lost 6 bases and J lost 4; bases outside the gene matches: 6. The CDR3 covers 14 residues.

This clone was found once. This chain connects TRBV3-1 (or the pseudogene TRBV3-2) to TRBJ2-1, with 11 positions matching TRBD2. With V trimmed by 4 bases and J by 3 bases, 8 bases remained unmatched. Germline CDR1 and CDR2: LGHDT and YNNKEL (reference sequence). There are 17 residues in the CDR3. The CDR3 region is CASSPSGTSGIYNEQFF. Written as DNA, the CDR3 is TGTGCCAGCAGCCCCTCCGGGACTAGCGGCATCTACAATGAGCAGTTCTTC.

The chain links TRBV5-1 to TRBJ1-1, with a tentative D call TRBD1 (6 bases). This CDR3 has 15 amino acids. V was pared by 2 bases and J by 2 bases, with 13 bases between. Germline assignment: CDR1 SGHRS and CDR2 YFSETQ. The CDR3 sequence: CASSFGGGPNTEAFF. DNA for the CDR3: TGCGCCAGCAGCTTCGGCGGGGGCCCTAACACTGAAGCTTTCTTT.

The CDR3 here is CASSLGTGVEAFF. The CDR3 DNA is TGCGCCAGCAGCTTGGGGACAGGAGTAGAAGCTTTCTTT. V is TRBV5-1 and J is TRBJ1-1; TRBD1 aligns across 7 bases. This CDR3 is built from 13 residues. Germline V gene data show CDR1 as SGHRS and CDR2 as YFSETQ. The V and J ends lost 0 bases and 8 bases, in that order; junction bases with no gene match: 4.

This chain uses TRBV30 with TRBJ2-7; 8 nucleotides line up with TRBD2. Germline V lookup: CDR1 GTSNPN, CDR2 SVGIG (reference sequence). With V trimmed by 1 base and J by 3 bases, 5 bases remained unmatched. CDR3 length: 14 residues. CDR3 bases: TGTGCCTGGAGTGCGATAGCGGGAAGCTACGAGCAGTACTTC. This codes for CAWSAIAGSYEQYF.

Here the CDR3 reads CSVWSSNYGYTF. The CDR3 nucleotides are TGCAGCGTTTGGAGTTCTAACTATGGCTACACCTTC. V is TRBV29-1 and J is TRBJ1-2; no clear D. In germline, CDR1 is SQVTM, CDR2 ANQGSEA. V gave up 5 bases and J gave up 0 bases, with 7 bases separating them. The CDR3 runs to 12 residues.

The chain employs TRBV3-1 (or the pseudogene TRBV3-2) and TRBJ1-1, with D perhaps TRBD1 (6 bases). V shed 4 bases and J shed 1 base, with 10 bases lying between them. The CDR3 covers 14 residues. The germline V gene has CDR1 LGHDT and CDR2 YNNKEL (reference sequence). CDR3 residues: CASSPLQGNTEAFF. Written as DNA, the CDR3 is TGTGCCAGCAGCCCGCTACAGGGGAACACTGAAGCTTTCTTT.